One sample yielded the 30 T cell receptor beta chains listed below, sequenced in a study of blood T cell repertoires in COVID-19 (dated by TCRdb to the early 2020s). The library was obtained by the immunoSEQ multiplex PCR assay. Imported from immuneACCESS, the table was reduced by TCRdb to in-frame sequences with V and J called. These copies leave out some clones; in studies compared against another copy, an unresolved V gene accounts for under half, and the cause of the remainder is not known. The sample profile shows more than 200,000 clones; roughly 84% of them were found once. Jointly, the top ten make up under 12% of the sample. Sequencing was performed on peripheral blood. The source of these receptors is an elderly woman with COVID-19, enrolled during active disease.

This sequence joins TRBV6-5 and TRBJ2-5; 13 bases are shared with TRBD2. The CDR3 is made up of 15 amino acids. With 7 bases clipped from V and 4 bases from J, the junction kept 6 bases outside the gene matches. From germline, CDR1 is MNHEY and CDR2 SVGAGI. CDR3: CASITSGGAIETQYF. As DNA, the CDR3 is TGTGCCAGCATCACTAGCGGGGGGGCCATAGAGACCCAGTACTTC.

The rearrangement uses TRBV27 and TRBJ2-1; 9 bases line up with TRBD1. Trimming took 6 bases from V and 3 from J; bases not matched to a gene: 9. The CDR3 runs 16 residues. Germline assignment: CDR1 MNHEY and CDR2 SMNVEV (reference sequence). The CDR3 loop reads CASSIGQGFDYNEQFF. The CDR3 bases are TGTGCCAGCAGCATTGGACAGGGGTTCGACTACAATGAGCAGTTCTTC.

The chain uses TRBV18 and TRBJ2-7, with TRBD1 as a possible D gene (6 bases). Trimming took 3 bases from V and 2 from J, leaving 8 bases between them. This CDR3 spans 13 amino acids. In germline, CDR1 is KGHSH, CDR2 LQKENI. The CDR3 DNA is TGTGCCAGCTCACCTACAGGGCCCTACGAGCAGTACTTC. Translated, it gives CASSPTGPYEQYF.

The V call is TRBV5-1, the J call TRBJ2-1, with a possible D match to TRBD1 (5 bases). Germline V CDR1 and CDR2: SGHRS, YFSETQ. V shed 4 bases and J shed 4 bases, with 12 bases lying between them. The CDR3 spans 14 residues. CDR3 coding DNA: TGCGCCAGCAGCGGGTTCTCAGGGTACAATGAGCAGTTCTTC. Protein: CASSGFSGYNEQFF.

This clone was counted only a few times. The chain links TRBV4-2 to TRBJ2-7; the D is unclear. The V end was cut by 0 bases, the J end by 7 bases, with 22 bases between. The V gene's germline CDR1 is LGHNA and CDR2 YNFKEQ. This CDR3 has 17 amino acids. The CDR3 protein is CASSQDSRPPTLWEQYV. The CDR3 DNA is TGTGCCAGCAGCCAAGATAGCAGACCTCCGACTCTCTGGGAGCAGTACGTC.

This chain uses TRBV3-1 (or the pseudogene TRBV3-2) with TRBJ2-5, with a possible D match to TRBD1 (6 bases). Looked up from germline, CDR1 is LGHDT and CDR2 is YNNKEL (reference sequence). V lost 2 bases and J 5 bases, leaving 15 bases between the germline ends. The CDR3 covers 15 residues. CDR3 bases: TGTGCCAGCAGCCAAAAGTTGGGGGCTGAGGAGACCCAGTACTTC. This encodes CASSQKLGAEETQYF.

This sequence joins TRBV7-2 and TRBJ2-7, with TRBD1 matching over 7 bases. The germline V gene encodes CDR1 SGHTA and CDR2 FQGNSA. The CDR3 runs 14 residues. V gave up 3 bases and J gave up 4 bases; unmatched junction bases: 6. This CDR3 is CASSFTGVGYEQYV. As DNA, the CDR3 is TGTGCCAGCAGCTTCACAGGGGTTGGGTACGAGCAGTACGTC.

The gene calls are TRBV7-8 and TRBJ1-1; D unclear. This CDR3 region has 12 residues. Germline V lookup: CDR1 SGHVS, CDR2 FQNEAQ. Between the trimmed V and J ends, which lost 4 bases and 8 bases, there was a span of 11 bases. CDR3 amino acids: CASSYPGREAFF. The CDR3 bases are TGTGCCAGCAGCTATCCCGGGAGGGAAGCTTTCTTT.

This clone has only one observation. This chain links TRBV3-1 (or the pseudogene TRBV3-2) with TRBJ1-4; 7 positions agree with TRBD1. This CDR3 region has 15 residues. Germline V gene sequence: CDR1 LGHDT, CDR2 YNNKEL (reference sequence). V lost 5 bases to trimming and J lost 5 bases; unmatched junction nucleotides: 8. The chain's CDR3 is CASSYRTGPNEKLFF. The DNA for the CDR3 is TGTGCCAGCAGCTACAGGACAGGCCCAAATGAAAAACTGTTTTTT.

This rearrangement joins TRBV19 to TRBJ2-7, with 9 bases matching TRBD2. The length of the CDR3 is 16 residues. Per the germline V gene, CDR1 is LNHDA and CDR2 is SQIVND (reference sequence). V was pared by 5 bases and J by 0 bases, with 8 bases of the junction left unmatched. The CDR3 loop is CASSPGGAGGSYEQYF. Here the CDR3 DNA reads TGTGCCAGTAGTCCCGGAGGAGCGGGGGGCTCCTACGAGCAGTACTTC.

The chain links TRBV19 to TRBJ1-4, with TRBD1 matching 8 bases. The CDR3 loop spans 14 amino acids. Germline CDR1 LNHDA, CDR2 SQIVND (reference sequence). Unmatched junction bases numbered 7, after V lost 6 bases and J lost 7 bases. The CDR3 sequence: CASSPGTGGEKLFF. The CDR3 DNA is TGTGCCAGTAGCCCCGGGACAGGTGGTGAAAAACTGTTTTTT.

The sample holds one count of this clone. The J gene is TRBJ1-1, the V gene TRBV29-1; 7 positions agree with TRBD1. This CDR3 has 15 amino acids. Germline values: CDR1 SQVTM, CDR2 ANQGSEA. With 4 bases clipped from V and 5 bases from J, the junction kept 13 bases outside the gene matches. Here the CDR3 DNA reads TGCAGCGTTGTGGGAATAGGGGGCGGAGGGACTGAAGCTTTCTTT. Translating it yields CSVVGIGGGGTEAFF.

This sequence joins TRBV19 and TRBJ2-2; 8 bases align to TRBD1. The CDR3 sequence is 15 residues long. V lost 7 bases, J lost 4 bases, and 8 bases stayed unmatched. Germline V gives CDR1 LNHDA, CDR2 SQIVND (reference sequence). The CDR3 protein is CASTRPGGGTGELFF. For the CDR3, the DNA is TGTGCCAGTACCCGACCAGGGGGCGGCACCGGGGAGCTGTTTTTT.

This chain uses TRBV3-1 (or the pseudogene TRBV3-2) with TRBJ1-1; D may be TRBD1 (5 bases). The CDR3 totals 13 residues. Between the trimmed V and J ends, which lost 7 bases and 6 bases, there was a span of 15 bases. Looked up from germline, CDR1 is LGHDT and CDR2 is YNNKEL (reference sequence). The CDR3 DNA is TGTGCCAGCACCGGGGGGGGGTTGGCTGAAGCTTTCTTT. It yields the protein CASTGGGLAEAFF.

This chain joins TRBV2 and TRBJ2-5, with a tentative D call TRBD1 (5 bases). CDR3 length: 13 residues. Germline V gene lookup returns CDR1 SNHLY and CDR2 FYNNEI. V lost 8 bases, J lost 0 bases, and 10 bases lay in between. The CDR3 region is CASGAEYQETQYF. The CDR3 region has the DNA TGTGCCAGCGGGGCAGAATACCAAGAGACCCAGTACTTC.

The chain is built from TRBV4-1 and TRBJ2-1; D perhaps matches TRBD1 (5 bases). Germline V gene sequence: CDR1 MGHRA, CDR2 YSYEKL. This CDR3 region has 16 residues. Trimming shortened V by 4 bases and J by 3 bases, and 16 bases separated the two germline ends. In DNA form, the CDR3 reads TGCGCCAGCAGCCCCCGATGGCTGGACATCTACAATGAGCAGTTCTTC. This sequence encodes CASSPRWLDIYNEQFF.

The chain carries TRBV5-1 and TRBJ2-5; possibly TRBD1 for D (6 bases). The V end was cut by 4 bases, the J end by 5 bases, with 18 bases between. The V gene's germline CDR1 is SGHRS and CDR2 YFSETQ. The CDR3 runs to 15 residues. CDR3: CASSLKTGRGETQYF. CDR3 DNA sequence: TGCGCCAGCAGCCTCAAAACCGGCAGGGGCGAGACCCAGTACTTC.

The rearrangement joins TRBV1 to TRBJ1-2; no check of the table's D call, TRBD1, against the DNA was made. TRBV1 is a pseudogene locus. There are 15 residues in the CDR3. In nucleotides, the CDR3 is TGCACCAGCAGCCAAGAGGGGCAAGACATTAATGGCTACACCTTC. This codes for CTSSQEGQDINGYTF.

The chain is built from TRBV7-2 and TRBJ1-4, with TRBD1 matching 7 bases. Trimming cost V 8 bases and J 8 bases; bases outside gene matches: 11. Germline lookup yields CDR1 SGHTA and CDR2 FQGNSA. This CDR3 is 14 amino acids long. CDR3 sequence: CASSIGGSPEKLFF. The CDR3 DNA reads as TGTGCCAGCTCCATAGGGGGCAGCCCAGAAAAACTGTTTTTT.

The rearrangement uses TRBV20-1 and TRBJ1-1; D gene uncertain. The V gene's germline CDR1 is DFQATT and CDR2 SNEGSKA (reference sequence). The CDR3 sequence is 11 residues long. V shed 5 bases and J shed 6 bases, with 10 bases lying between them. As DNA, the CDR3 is TGCAGTGCTCCCCTTTTTTCTGAAGCTTTCTTT. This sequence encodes CSAPLFSEAFF.

CDR3 sequence reads: CASSSQTSGGTGELFF. The CDR3 region has the DNA TGCGCCAGCAGCTCGCAGACTAGCGGGGGTACCGGGGAGCTGTTTTTT. The rearrangement uses TRBV5-1 and TRBJ2-2; 12 nucleotides match TRBD2. Germline CDR1 is SGHRS and CDR2 is YFSETQ. The CDR3 length is 16 residues. V dropped 3 bases and J dropped 5; count of bases not matched to a gene: 5.

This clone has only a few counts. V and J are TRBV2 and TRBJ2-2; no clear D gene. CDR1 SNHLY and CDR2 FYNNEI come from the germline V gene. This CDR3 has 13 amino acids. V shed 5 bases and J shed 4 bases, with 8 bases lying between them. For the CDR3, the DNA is TGTGCCAGCAGTCCGAGGAGCACCGGGGAGCTGTTTTTT. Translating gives CASSPRSTGELFF.

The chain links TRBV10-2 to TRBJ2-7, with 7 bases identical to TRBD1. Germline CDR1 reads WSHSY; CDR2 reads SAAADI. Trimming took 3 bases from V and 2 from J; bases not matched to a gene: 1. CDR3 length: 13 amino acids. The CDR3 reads CASSDRGTYEQYV. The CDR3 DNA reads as TGCGCCAGCAGTGACAGGGGGACCTACGAGCAGTACGTC.

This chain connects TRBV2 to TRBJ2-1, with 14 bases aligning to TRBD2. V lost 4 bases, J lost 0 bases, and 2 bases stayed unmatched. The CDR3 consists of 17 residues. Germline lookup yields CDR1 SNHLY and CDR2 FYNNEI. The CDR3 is CASSGLAGGYSYNEQFF. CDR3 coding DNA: TGTGCCAGCAGTGGACTAGCGGGGGGGTACTCCTACAATGAGCAGTTCTTC.

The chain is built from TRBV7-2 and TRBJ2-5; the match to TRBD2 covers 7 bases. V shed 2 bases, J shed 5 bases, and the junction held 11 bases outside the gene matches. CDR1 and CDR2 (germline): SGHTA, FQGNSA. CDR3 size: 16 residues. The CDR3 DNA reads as TGTGCCAGCAGCTTAAAGGGCGGGAGCGGTTGGGAGACCCAGTACTTC. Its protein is CASSLKGGSGWETQYF.

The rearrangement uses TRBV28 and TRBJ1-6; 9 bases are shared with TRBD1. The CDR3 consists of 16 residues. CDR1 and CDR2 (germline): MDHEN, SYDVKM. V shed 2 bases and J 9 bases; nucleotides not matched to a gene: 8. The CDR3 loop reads CASSLRRGQGSSPLHF. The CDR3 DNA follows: TGTGCCAGCAGTTTACGCCGAGGACAGGGGAGTTCACCCCTCCACTTT.

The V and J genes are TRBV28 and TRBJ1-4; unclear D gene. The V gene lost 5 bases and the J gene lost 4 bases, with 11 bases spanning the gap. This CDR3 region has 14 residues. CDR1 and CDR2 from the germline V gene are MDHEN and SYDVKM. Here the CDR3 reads CASSPGIVNEKLFF. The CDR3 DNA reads TGTGCCAGCAGTCCCGGGATAGTTAATGAAAAACTGTTTTTT.

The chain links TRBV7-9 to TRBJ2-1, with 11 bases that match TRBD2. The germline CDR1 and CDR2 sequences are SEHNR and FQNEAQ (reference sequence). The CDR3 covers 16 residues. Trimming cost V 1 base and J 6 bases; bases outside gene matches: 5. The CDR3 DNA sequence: TGTGCCAGCAGCTTAGAACTAGCGGGGGTTCGCAATGAGCAGTTCTTC. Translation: CASSLELAGVRNEQFF.

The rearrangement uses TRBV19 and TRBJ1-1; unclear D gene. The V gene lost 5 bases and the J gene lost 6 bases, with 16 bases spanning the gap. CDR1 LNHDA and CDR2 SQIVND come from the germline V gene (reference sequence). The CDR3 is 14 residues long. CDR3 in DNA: TGTGCCAGTAGTCTCCCTGAGCGGGGTGCTGAAGCTTTCTTT. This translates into CASSLPERGAEAFF. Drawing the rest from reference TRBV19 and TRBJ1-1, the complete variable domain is DGGITQSPKYLFRKEGQNVTLSCEQNLNHDAMYWYRQDPGQGLRLIYYSQIVNDFQKGDIAEGYSVSREKKESFPLTVTSAQKNPTAFYLCASSLPERGAEAFFGQGTRLTVV.

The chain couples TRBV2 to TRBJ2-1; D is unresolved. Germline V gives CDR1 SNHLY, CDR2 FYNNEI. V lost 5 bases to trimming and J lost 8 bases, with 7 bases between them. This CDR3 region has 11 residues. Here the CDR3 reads CASSILYEQFF. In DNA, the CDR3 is TGTGCCAGCAGTATCCTCTATGAGCAGTTCTTC.